These 18 T cell receptor beta chains came from one sample sequenced in a study of identifying expanded T cells in peripheral blood. Assay used: immunoSEQ multiplex PCR; TCRdb lists only in-frame clones, some missing. The repertoire has over 100,000 clones, roughly nine tenths of them found once; the top ten carry 7.5% to 10%. Sequencing was done on a sample of blood. These receptors were taken from a person aged 18-69 years in good health.

The gene calls are TRBV5-1 and TRBJ2-3, with TRBD1 as a possible D gene (5 bases). CDR1 is SGHRS and CDR2 is YFSETQ in the germline V gene. The CDR3 has 16 residues. Trimming took 5 bases from V and 6 from J, leaving 22 bases between them. Here the CDR3 DNA reads TGCGCCAGCAGTTTTCAGGACACCGAAGTTGGGGATACGCAGTATTTT. It specifies CASSFQDTEVGDTQYF.

This chain joins TRBV7-9 and TRBJ1-2, with unresolved D. The CDR3 spans 13 residues. Per germline, CDR1 SEHNR and CDR2 FQNEAQ (reference sequence). With 5 bases removed from V and 3 bases from J, the gap between germline ends came to 10 bases. The CDR3 loop is CASSPRGDYGYTF. In nucleotides, the CDR3 is TGTGCCAGCAGCCCGCGAGGTGACTATGGCTACACCTTC.

The V and J genes are TRBV2 and TRBJ1-1; D is ambiguous. Trimming took off 3 bases at V and 5 bases at J, with 7 bases between the two ends. Germline V lookup: CDR1 SNHLY, CDR2 FYNNEI. CDR3 length equals 12 residues. This CDR3 reads CASSESPTEAFF. In nucleotides, the CDR3 is TGTGCCAGCAGTGAGTCCCCGACTGAAGCTTTCTTT.

This CDR3 reads CASTEWDGPVGEQYF. In DNA form, the CDR3 reads TGTGCCAGCACCGAATGGGACGGCCCAGTCGGCGAGCAGTACTTC. The chain joins TRBV7-9 to TRBJ2-7, with D perhaps being TRBD1 or TRBD2 (5 bases each). V was shortened by 7 bases and J by 6 bases, with 22 bases between the two germline ends. The CDR3 contains 15 residues. CDR1 is SEHNR, CDR2 FQNEAQ, per germline (reference sequence).

The rearrangement links TRBV20-1 to TRBJ2-7; D ambiguous. The V gene lost 0 bases and the J gene lost 4 bases, with 1 base spanning the gap. The CDR3 is 10 amino acids. Germline CDR1 reads DFQATT; CDR2 reads SNEGSKA (reference sequence). CDR3 sequence reads: CSARDYEQYF. CDR3 coding DNA: TGCAGTGCTAGAGATTACGAGCAGTACTTC.

The chain couples TRBV6-6 to TRBJ1-1; no reliable D call. V gave up 6 bases and J gave up 4 bases, with 9 bases separating them. This CDR3 is 12 amino acids long. Germline V gives CDR1 MNHNY, CDR2 SVGAGI (reference sequence). The CDR3 sequence: CASSHAGTEAFF. The CDR3 DNA follows: TGTGCCAGCAGCCACGCGGGCACTGAAGCTTTCTTT.

The chain joins TRBV9 to TRBJ2-3; D is perhaps TRBD2 (6 bases). The CDR3 consists of 15 residues. CDR1 is SGDLS and CDR2 is YYNGEE in the germline V gene. Deletions cut 0 bases from V and 4 bases from J, with 12 bases between. CDR3 amino acids: CASSVAGGRADTQYF. The CDR3 bases are TGTGCCAGCAGCGTAGCCGGGGGTAGGGCAGATACGCAGTATTTT.

The chain recombines TRBV28 with TRBJ2-5, with 7 bases aligning to TRBD1. Gene TRBJ2-7 matches the end of the DNA better, so the J call may be wrong. This CDR3 spans 13 amino acids. CDR1 and CDR2 (germline): MDHEN, SYDVKM. CDR3 protein: CASSLPGGYEQYF. The CDR3 region has the DNA TGTGCCAGCAGTTTGCCAGGGGGCTACGAGCAGTACTTC.

J is TRBJ1-1 and V is TRBV27; the D gene is possibly TRBD1 (5 bases). The CDR3 consists of 16 residues. The V end lost 6 bases, the J end lost 7 bases, and 24 bases lay between the germline ends. The germline gives CDR1 MNHEY, CDR2 SMNVEV (reference sequence). The CDR3 nucleotides are TGTGCCAGCAGCCCCTGGAGCGGCGGACACAGGTTTGAAGCTTTCTTT. It yields the protein CASSPWSGGHRFEAFF.

In regard to this clone: Other DNA sequences in this sample translate to the same CDR3. CDR3 nucleotide sequence: TGCGCCAGCAGCCAAGACGGGGCAGGGGGCCCCTACGAGCAGTACTTC. It codes for CASSQDGAGGPYEQYF. This chain joins TRBV4-1 and TRBJ2-7, with 8 bases that match TRBD1. The CDR3 contains 16 residues. V shed 0 bases and J 2 bases; nucleotides not matched to a gene: 6. Germline loops: CDR1 MGHRA, CDR2 YSYEKL.

The V and J genes are TRBV5-1 and TRBJ2-1, with D possibly TRBD1 on 5 matching bases. This CDR3 has 16 amino acids. Between the trimmed V and J ends, which lost 5 bases and 0 bases, there was a span of 15 bases. Germline V gene data show CDR1 as SGHRS and CDR2 as YFSETQ. The CDR3 loop reads CASRPDSSSSYNEQFF. CDR3 DNA sequence: TGCGCCAGCAGACCTGACAGCTCGAGCTCCTACAATGAGCAGTTCTTC.

This clone was found a few times. The gene calls are TRBV2 and TRBJ1-2, with D hard to call. Germline CDR1 is SNHLY and CDR2 is FYNNEI. Trimming removed 3 bases at V and 4 bases at J, with 3 bases between. CDR3 size: 11 residues. The CDR3 sequence: CASSDSYGYTF. The CDR3, as DNA: TGTGCCAGCAGTGACTCCTATGGCTACACCTTC. Together with reference TRBV2 and TRBJ1-2, the CDR3 gives the full variable domain: EPEVTQTPSHQVTQMGQEVILRCVPISNHLYFYWYRQILGQKVEFLVSFYNNEISEKSEIFDDQFSVERPDGSNFTLKIRSTKLEDSAMYFCASSDSYGYTFGSGTRLTVV.

The chain employs TRBV7-9 and TRBJ2-3; 7 nucleotides match TRBD2. After removal of 8 bases from V and 3 bases from J, the junction contained 8 bases not matched to a gene. This CDR3 is built from 14 residues. Germline loops: CDR1 SEHNR, CDR2 FQNEAQ (reference sequence). The chain's CDR3 is CASAKTSRTDTQYF. The CDR3, as DNA: TGTGCCAGCGCGAAGACTAGCCGAACAGATACGCAGTATTTT.

V gene TRBV27 combines with J gene TRBJ2-7; possibly TRBD2 for D (6 bases). The CDR3 runs 14 residues. V lost 7 bases, J lost 2 bases, and 15 bases lay in between. Per germline, CDR1 MNHEY and CDR2 SMNVEV (reference sequence). The CDR3 sequence is CASTFNSGAYEQYF. The DNA of the CDR3 is TGTGCCAGCACTTTTAACTCGGGAGCCTACGAGCAGTACTTC.

This chain uses TRBV7-8 with TRBJ2-3; 9 positions agree with TRBD2. The CDR3 totals 15 residues. Germline V gives CDR1 SGHVS, CDR2 FQNEAQ. The trim removed 8 bases at V and 5 bases at J, leaving 11 bases unmatched. CDR3 sequence (DNA): TGTGCCAGCGGGTGGACTAGCGACAACCAAGATACGCAGTATTTT. Its translation: CASGWTSDNQDTQYF.

CDR3 sequence reads: CASSLGGRMEETQYF. CDR3 DNA: TGTGCCAGCAGCCTAGGGGGCAGGATGGAAGAGACCCAGTACTTC. The J gene is TRBJ2-5, the V gene TRBV4-2; 7 bases fit TRBD1. CDR3 length: 15 residues. CDR1 and CDR2 (germline): LGHNA, YNFKEQ. V trimming: 4 bases; J trimming: 3 bases; junction bases outside the gene matches: 8.

V and J are TRBV29-1 and TRBJ1-1; no firm D call. Trimming took 7 bases from V and 0 from J, leaving 12 bases between them. This CDR3 has 13 residues. Per germline, CDR1 SQVTM and CDR2 ANQGSEA. The CDR3 DNA is TGCAGCGCAATTCGTACGGTGAACACTGAAGCTTTCTTT. Protein sequence: CSAIRTVNTEAFF.

The chain recombines TRBV28 with TRBJ2-1, with D unclear. Between the trimmed V and J ends, which lost 2 bases and 5 bases, there was a span of 7 bases. In germline, CDR1 is MDHEN, CDR2 SYDVKM. The CDR3 runs to 13 residues. The CDR3 DNA follows: TGTGCCAGCAGTTTAAGGCGAGACAATGAGCAGTTCTTC. Its protein is CASSLRRDNEQFF.